This T cell receptor beta chain was observed in a study of control samples from healthy donors and cancer patients. TCRdb's table, derived via immunoSEQ multiplex PCR, lists solely in-frame clones and lacks some. The sample yields some 150,000 clones, roughly 94% seen once. Per germline, CDR1 MNHEY and CDR2 SMNVEV (reference sequence). The length of the CDR3 is 13 residues. Trimming pared 5 bases from V and 1 base from J, leaving 8 bases between. This TCR was sampled from a man in his sixties with colorectal cancer. The chain uses TRBV27 and TRBJ1-1, with a tentative D call TRBD1 (5 bases). The sequenced sample consisted of PBMCs. In nucleotides, the CDR3 is TGTGCCAGCAGTCCGCAGGGGAACACTGAAGCTTTCTTT. It specifies CASSPQGNTEAFF.